This T cell receptor (beta chain) emerged from a study of blood T cell repertoires in COVID-19. This clone showed up just once. CDR3 length: 15 amino acids. Trimming took 4 bases from V and 0 from J; bases not matched to a gene: 4. From germline, CDR1 is SGDLS and CDR2 YYNGEE. Profiling relied on immunoSEQ multiplex PCR, and the TCRdb table lists in-frame clones only, not all of them. The sample yields about 120,000 clones, roughly four fifths seen once. The chain combines TRBV9 with TRBJ1-3; 7 nucleotides match TRBD1. Source material: peripheral blood. This receptor was identified in a man in his 70s with active or convalescent COVID-19. The CDR3 DNA follows: TGTGCCAGCAGCCAGGGACAGCGCTCTGGAAACACCATATATTTT. The encoded protein is CASSQGQRSGNTIYF.